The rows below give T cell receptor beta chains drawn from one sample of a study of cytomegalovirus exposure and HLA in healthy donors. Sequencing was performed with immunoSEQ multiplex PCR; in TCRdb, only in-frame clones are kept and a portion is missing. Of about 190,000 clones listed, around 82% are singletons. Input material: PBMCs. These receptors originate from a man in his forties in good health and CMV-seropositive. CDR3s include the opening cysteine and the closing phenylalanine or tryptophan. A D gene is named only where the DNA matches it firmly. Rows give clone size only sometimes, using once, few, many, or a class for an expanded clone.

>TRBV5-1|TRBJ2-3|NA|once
TGCGCCAGCAGCTTGATGAGCGAGTTTCAATATACGCAGTATTTT
CASSLMSEFQYTQYF
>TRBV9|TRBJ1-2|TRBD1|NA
TGTGCCACCTTTGACAGGGTTGGAGGCTACACCTTC
CATFDRVGGYTF
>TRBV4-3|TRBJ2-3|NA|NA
TGCGCCAGCAGCCAAGAACGGGATCTGGGTTGGCATACGCAGTATTTT
CASSQERDLGWHTQYF
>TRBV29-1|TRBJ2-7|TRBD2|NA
TGCAGCGTTAGCGGGAGGACCTCCTACGAGCAGTACTTC
CSVSGRTSYEQYF
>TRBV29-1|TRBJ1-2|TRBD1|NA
TGCAGCGTTCGGGCGGAGGGGGCCTATGGCTACACCTTC
CSVRAEGAYGYTF
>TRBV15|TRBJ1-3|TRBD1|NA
TGTGCCACCAGCAGAGCCCCGACAGGGACTGGAAACACCATATATTTT
CATSRAPTGTGNTIYF
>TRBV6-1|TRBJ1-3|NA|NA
TGTGCCAGCAGTGGCAGGGTATTCGGAAACACCATATATTTT
CASSGRVFGNTIYF
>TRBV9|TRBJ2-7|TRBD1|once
TGTGCCAGCAGTGCGGGACAGGGGAATTACGAGCAGTACTTC
CASSAGQGNYEQYF
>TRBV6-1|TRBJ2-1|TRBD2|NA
TGTGCCGCCACGGGAGGGGACTACAATGAGCAGTTCTTC
CAATGGDYNEQFF
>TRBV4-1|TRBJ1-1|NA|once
TGCGCCAGCAGCCAAGGGCCAGGGATAAACACTGAAGCTTTCTTT
CASSQGPGINTEAFF
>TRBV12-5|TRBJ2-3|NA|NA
TGTGCTAGTGGTTTGGTAGGGGGGGGCACAGATACGCAGTATTTT
CASGLVGGGTDTQYF
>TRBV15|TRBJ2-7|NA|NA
TGTGCCACCAGCAAACAGGGTATCTACGAGCAGTACTTC
CATSKQGIYEQYF
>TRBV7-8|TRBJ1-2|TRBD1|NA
TGTGCCAGCAGCTCGCGACAGGGGGTCGGGTATGGCTACACCTTC
CASSSRQGVGYGYTF
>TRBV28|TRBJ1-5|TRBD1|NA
TGTGCCAGCAGCTCCAGGGGGCCCTTCAATCAGCCCCAGCATTTT
CASSSRGPFNQPQHF
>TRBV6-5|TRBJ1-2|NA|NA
TGTGCCAGCAGTTACCCCAGGGGCGATGGCTACACCTTC
CASSYPRGDGYTF
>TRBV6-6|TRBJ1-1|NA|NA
TGTGCCAGCAGTTACTTCGGAAGCGACACTGAAGCTTTCTTT
CASSYFGSDTEAFF
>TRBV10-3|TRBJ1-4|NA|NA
TGTGCCATCATGAGACAGGAGGATGAAAAACTGTTTTTT
CAIMRQEDEKLFF
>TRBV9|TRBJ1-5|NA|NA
TGTGCCAGCAGCGTAGACGGGAGGCAGCCCCAGCATTTT
CASSVDGRQPQHF
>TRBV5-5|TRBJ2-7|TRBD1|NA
TGTGCCAGTAAAAAAGACAGGGGGCTCTACGAGCAGTACTTC
CASKKDRGLYEQYF
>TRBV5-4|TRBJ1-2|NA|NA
TGTGCCAGCAGCTTGGCACAGCAAAACTATGGCTACACCTTC
CASSLAQQNYGYTF
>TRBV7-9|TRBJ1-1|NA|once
TGTGCCAGCTCCCGAGTGAACACTGAAGCTTTCTTT
CASSRVNTEAFF
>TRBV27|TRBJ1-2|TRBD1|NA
TGTGCCAGCAGTTTATACAGGGGCGAAGGCTACACCTTC
CASSLYRGEGYTF
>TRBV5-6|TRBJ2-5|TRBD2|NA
TGTGCCAGCAGCCCCGGACTAGCGGGAGAGACCCAGTACTTC
CASSPGLAGETQYF